The sequence of this T cell receptor (beta chain) was determined in a study of T cell responses to AZD1222 COVID-19 vaccine. The CDR3 covers 13 residues. Germline assignment: CDR1 SQVTM and CDR2 ANQGSEA. V was shortened by 2 bases and J by 0 bases, with 7 bases between the two germline ends. For this clone: Its specificity is unknown.

The study's findings and limits: Spike-specific TCR repertoires showed rising breadth and depth after two AZD1222 doses. At study baseline, merely over 5 AZD1222 recipients were seropositive.

Method: immunoSEQ multiplex PCR; TCRdb's copy keeps in-frame clones and lacks some. This sample has 75,000 to 100,000 clones, with around 90% found just once. The rearrangement uses TRBV29-1 and TRBJ1-1; D is undetermined. The receptor was isolated from an adult in good health. The sample here was peripheral blood, taken on day 0 of AZD1222 vaccination. DNA of the CDR3: TGCAGCGTTGAATCGGTCTTGAACACTGAAGCTTTCTTT. It codes for CSVESVLNTEAFF.